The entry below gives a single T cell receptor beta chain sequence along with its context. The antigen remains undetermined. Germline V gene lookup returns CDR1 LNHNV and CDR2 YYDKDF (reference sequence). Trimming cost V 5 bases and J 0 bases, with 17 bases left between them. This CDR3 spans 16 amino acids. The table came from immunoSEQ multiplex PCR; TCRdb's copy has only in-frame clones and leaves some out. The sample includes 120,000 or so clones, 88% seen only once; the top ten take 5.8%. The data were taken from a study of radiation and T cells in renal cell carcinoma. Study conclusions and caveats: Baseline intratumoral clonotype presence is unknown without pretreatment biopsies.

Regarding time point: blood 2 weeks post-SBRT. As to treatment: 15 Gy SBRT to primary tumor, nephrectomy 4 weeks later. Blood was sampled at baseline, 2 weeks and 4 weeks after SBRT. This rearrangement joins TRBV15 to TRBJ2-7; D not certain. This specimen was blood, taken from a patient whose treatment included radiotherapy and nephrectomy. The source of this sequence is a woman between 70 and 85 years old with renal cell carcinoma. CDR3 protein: CATSPLWASSSYEQYF. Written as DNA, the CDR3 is TGTGCCACCAGCCCTCTGTGGGCTTCTAGCTCCTACGAGCAGTACTTC.